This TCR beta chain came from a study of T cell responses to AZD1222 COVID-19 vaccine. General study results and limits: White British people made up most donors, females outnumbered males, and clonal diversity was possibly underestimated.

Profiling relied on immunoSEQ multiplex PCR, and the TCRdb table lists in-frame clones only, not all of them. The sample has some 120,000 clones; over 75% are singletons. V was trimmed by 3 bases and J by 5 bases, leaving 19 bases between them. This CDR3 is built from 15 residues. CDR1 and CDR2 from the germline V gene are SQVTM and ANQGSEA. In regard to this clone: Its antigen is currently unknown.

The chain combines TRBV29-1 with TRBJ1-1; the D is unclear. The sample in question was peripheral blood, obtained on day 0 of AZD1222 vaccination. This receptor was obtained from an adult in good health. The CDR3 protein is CSVEGSGGKQTEAFF. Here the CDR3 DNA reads TGCAGCGTTGAGGGGAGTGGAGGGAAGCAGACTGAAGCTTTCTTT.